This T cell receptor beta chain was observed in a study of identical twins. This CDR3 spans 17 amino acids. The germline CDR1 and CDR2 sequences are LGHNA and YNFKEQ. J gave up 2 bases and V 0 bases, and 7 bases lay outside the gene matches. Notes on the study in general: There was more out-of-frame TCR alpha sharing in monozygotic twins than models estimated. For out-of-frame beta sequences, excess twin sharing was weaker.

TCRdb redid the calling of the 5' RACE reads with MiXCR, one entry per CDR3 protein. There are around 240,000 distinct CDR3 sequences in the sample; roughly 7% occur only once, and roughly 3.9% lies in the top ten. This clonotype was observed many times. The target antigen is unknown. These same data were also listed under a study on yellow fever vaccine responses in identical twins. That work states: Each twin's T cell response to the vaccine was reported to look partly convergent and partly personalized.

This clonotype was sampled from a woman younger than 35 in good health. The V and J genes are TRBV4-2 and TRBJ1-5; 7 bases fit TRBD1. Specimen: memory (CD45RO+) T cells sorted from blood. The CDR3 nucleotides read TGTGCCAGCAGCCAAGATCGAGGACAGGCTCGCAATCAGCCCCAGCATTTT. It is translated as CASSQDRGQARNQPQHF.